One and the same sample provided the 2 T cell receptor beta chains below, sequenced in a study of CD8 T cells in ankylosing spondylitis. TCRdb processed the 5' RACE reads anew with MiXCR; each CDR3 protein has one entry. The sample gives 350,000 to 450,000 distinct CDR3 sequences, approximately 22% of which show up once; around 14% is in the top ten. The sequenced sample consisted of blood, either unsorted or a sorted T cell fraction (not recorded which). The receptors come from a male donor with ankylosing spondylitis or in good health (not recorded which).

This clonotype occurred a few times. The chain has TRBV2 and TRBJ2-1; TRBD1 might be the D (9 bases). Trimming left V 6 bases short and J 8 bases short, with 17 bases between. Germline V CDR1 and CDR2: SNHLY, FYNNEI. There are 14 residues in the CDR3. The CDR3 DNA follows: TGTGCCAGCAGCGGGGGGGACAGGGTTGATGAGCAGTTCTTC. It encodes CASSGGDRVDEQFF.

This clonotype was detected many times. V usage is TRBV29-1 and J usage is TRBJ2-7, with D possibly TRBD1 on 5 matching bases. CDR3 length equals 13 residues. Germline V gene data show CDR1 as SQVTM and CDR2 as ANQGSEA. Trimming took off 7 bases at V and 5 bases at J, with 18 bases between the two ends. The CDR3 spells CSGTAGIKNEQYF. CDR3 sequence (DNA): TGCAGCGGTACGGCAGGGATCAAGAACGAGCAGTACTTC.